The T cell receptor beta chain described here comes from a study of radiation and T cells in renal cell carcinoma. As for time point: blood 4 weeks post-SBRT, at nephrectomy. Specified treatment: 15 Gy SBRT to primary tumor, nephrectomy 4 weeks later. The V end was cut by 0 bases, the J end by 1 base, with 9 bases between. CDR1 and CDR2 from the germline V gene are SGHTA and FQGTGA. CDR3 length: 15 amino acids. Assay used: immunoSEQ multiplex PCR; TCRdb lists only in-frame clones, some missing. The data show about 74,000 clones, 70% to 90% seen once. The specimen was blood, collected from a patient whose treatment included radiotherapy and nephrectomy. The gene calls are TRBV7-3 and TRBJ1-1; maybe TRBD1 (6 bases). The source is a woman in her 70s with renal cell carcinoma. The CDR3 DNA reads TGTGCCAGCAGCTTAACGACGGGACAGAACACTGAAGCTTTCTTT. It encodes CASSLTTGQNTEAFF.